Listed here are 9 T cell receptor beta chains from one sample, sequenced in a study of radiation and T cells in renal cell carcinoma. Described time point: baseline pretreatment blood. The treatment is: 15 Gy SBRT to primary tumor, nephrectomy 4 weeks later. Produced via immunoSEQ multiplex PCR; TCRdb's table is partial and in-frame only. The sample contains some 140,000 clones, roughly 88% of which appear only once. The source was blood, collected from a patient whose treatment included radiotherapy and nephrectomy. These receptors were collected from a woman aged 45-65 years with renal cell carcinoma.

The CDR3 region has the DNA TGTGCCAGCAGCAGGGGAGGGGGATTTACTGAAGCTTTCTTT. Amino acids: CASSRGGGFTEAFF. The rearrangement links TRBV6-6 to TRBJ1-1, with a tentative D call TRBD1 (6 bases). Trimming stripped 6 bases from V and 5 bases from J, with 16 bases between. The CDR3 runs to 14 residues. Germline assignment: CDR1 MNHNY and CDR2 SVGAGI (reference sequence).

The V and J genes are TRBV5-1 and TRBJ2-5; the D gene is possibly TRBD2 (6 bases). The DNA end favors TRBJ2-7, so the J call may be wrong. Germline CDR1 reads SGHRS; CDR2 reads YFSETQ. The CDR3 spans 15 residues. The CDR3 DNA sequence: TGCGCCAGCAGCTTGGAGGGACTGCAAACAAACGAGCAGTACTTC. Amino acid sequence: CASSLEGLQTNEQYF.

The rearrangement uses TRBV7-8 and TRBJ1-4, with unresolved D. Germline CDR1 reads SGHVS; CDR2 reads FQNEAQ. This CDR3 is built from 16 residues. V lost 0 bases to trimming and J lost 3 bases, with 11 bases between them. CDR3: CASSLATGASNEKLFF. CDR3 nucleotide sequence: TGTGCCAGCAGCTTAGCGACCGGTGCCTCTAATGAAAAACTGTTTTTT. Supplemented by reference TRBV7-8 and TRBJ1-4, the full variable domain reads GAGVSQSPRYKVAKRGQDVALRCDPISGHVSLFWYQQALGQGPEFLTYFQNEAQLDKSGLPSDRFFAERPEGSVSTLKIQRTQQEDSAVYLCASSLATGASNEKLFFGSGTQLSVL.

This chain joins TRBV5-1 and TRBJ2-5; TRBD2 is a possible D gene (7 bases). This CDR3 is 15 amino acids long. The germline V gene encodes CDR1 SGHRS and CDR2 YFSETQ. The V end was cut by 0 bases, the J end by 3 bases, with 12 bases between. The CDR3 is CASSLGKGGEETQYF. In DNA form, the CDR3 reads TGCGCCAGCAGCTTGGGCAAAGGGGGGGAAGAGACCCAGTACTTC.

J is TRBJ1-2 and V is TRBV19; tentative D call: TRBD1 (5 bases). Germline CDR1 LNHDA, CDR2 SQIVND (reference sequence). The CDR3 runs 13 residues. V was trimmed by 5 bases and J by 3 bases, leaving 10 bases between them. CDR3 in amino acids: CASSVGGDYGYTF. CDR3 sequence (DNA): TGTGCCAGTAGTGTAGGAGGGGACTATGGCTACACCTTC.

This chain joins TRBV23-1 and TRBJ2-2; 7 bases are a match to TRBD2. TRBV23-1 is assigned to the ORF class and has an uncertain function. This CDR3 contains 19 residues. V lost 2 bases, J lost 2 bases, and 14 bases stayed unmatched. The CDR3 coding sequence is TGCGCCAGCAGTCAACGGGGTCCTGGGCGGGGGAAAAACACCGGGGAGCTGTTTTTT. Its protein product is CASSQRGPGRGKNTGELFF.

The rearrangement links TRBV9 to TRBJ1-2, with D perhaps matching TRBD1 (5 bases). CDR1 SGDLS and CDR2 YYNGEE come from the germline V gene. This CDR3 region has 18 residues. Trimming left V 4 bases short and J 5 bases short, with 27 bases between. For the CDR3, the DNA is TGTGCCAGCAGCAATCCCGGGTTTAGGGGAGACAGTTTGTATGGCTACACCTTC. Its protein product is CASSNPGFRGDSLYGYTF.

The chain carries TRBV6-5 and TRBJ1-1; the D gene is possibly TRBD1 (6 bases). V dropped 4 bases and J dropped 5 bases, with 14 bases sitting between them. CDR1 is MNHEY and CDR2 is SVGAGI in the germline V gene. There are 14 residues in the CDR3. The CDR3 DNA is TGTGCCAGCAGTTTGCAGGGGTTGGAGACTGAAGCTTTCTTT. Translation gives CASSLQGLETEAFF.

The chain links TRBV5-1 to TRBJ2-5; 11 bases are a match to TRBD2. Germline lookup yields CDR1 SGHRS and CDR2 YFSETQ. V trimming: 2 bases; J trimming: 5 bases; junction bases outside the gene matches: 11. The CDR3 extends over 17 amino acids. The CDR3 here is CASSFRLAGGMGETQYF. CDR3 coding DNA: TGCGCCAGCAGCTTCAGGCTAGCGGGGGGTATGGGCGAGACCCAGTACTTC. The full variable domain, completed using reference TRBV5-1 and TRBJ2-5, is KAGVTQTPRYLIKTRGQQVTLSCSPISGHRSVSWYQQTPGQGLQFLFEYFSETQRNKGNFPGRFSGRQFSNSRSEMNVSTLELGDSALYLCASSFRLAGGMGETQYFGPGTRLLVL.